The T cell receptor (beta chain) under discussion was sequenced for a study of breast tumors, draining lymph nodes, adjacent tissues. The table lists this clonotype with many counts. Its target is not known. The lymph nodes were axillary draining lymph nodes from breast cancer patients. The CDR3 is made up of 12 amino acids. Germline V gives CDR1 SGHTS, CDR2 YDEGEE. Trimming took off 0 bases at V and 6 bases at J, with 6 bases between the two ends. Notes on the study in general: That most tumor T cells come from lymph nodes remained unproven. Data fit most tumor T cells coming from lymph node, expanding in tumor. Tumor repertoires ranked between lymph nodes and nontumor tissue in diversity, with V and J gene preferences. Compared with basal-like, luminal-like tumors shared significantly more repertoire with nontumor tissue.

MiXCR was run by TCRdb on the multiplex PCR reads, yielding one entry per CDR3 protein. Altogether some 130,000 distinct CDR3 sequences are present, more than 20% being singletons, with the ten largest covering roughly 2.8%. This chain joins TRBV5-8 and TRBJ1-2, with D maybe TRBD1 (5 bases). The material sequenced was axillary lymph node tissue. This clonotype was sampled from a female donor with breast cancer. Some clones in this sample may be carry-over from other donors' samples. The CDR3: CASSLVQDGYTF. CDR3 coding DNA: TGTGCCAGCAGCTTGGTACAGGATGGCTACACCTTC.